The TCR beta chain described here comes from a study of molecular identifiers for immune sequencing clone quantification. CDR3 length equals 13 residues. Germline V gives CDR1 MGHDK, CDR2 SYGVNS. Trimming pared 6 bases from V and 7 bases from J, leaving 16 bases between. TCRdb re-called the PCR reads with MiXCR, one entry per CDR3 protein. This table holds a few hundred thousand distinct CDR3 sequences, about 25% found once. This clonotype was detected many times. The material sequenced was naive CD8+ T cells from blood, with Jurkat cell RNA spiked in. The subset: FACS-sorted CD8+CD4-CCR7+CD45RA+ naive T cells. The chain employs TRBV25-1 and TRBJ2-7; unclear D gene. The clonotype was recovered from a human donor in good health. Some libraries in this study had Jurkat cell RNA spiked in. CDR3: CASSGLIGREQYF. CDR3 sequence (DNA): TGTGCCAGCAGCGGGTTGATAGGGCGAGAGCAGTACTTC.